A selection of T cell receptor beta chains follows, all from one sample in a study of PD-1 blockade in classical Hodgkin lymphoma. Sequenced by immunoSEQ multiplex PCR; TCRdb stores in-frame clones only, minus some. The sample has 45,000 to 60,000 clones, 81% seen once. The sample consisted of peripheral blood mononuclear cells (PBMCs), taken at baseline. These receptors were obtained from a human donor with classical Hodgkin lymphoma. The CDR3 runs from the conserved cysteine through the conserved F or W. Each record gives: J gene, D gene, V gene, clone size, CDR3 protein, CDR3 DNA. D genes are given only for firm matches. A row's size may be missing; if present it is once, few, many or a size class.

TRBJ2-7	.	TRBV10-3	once	CAISSGEVSYEQYF	TGTGCCATCAGCTCGGGGGAAGTCTCCTACGAGCAGTACTTC
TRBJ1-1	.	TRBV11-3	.	CASSPRDTSNTEAFF	TGTGCCAGCAGCCCCCGGGACACATCGAACACTGAAGCTTTCTTT
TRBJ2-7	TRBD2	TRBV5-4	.	CASSSAGEPYEQYF	TGTGCCAGCAGCTCAGCGGGAGAGCCTTACGAGCAGTACTTC
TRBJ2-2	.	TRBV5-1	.	CASSSGRRFTGELFF	TGCGCCAGCAGCTCCGGCAGGAGGTTTACCGGGGAGCTGTTTTTT
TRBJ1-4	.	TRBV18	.	CASSRGENEKLFF	TGTGCCAGCTCACGGGGTGAGAATGAAAAACTGTTTTTT
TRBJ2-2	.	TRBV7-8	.	CASSLARQYTGELFF	TGTGCCAGCAGCTTAGCGCGGCAATACACCGGGGAGCTGTTTTTT
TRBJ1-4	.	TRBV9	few	CASSVGGLSKLFF	TGTGCCAGCAGCGTAGGGGGACTTTCTAAACTGTTTTTT
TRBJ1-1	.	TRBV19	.	CAEHKTRNTEAFF	TGTGCCGAACATAAAACCAGGAACACTGAAGCTTTCTTT
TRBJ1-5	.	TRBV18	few	CASSPIGPEPQHF	TGTGCCAGCTCACCTATAGGGCCGGAACCCCAGCATTTT
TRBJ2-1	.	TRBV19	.	CASSIQGGMYNEQFF	TGTGCCAGTAGTATCCAGGGCGGGATGTACAATGAGCAGTTCTTC
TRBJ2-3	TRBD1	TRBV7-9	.	CASSSRQGATDTQYF	TGTGCCAGCAGCTCCCGTCAGGGGGCGACAGATACGCAGTATTTT